What follows are 13 T cell receptor beta chains derived from one specimen sequenced in a study of beta chain features in type 1 diabetes. The study reverse transcribed the entire isolated RNA, so it sequenced expressed TCRB transcripts. TCRdb's table, derived via immunoSEQ multiplex PCR, lists solely in-frame clones and lacks some. Among 300,000 to 350,000 clones listed, roughly 8% were seen once. Sequencing was done on a sample of central memory CD4+ T cells from blood. The receptors originated from a woman between 18 and 30 years old in good health.

The table lists this clone with a few counts. The rearrangement uses TRBV7-9 and TRBJ2-5; 8 bases map to TRBD2. CDR3 length: 15 amino acids. The V and J ends lost 3 bases and 5 bases, in that order; junction bases with no gene match: 8. The germline gives CDR1 SEHNR, CDR2 FQNEAQ (reference sequence). CDR3 in DNA: TGTGCCAGCAGCTTGGGACACTCTAGCGGGGAGACCCAGTACTTC. As protein: CASSLGHSSGETQYF.

J is TRBJ2-1 and V is TRBV7-8; D is unclear. The CDR3 is made up of 14 amino acids. Germline loops: CDR1 SGHVS, CDR2 FQNEAQ. Trimming left V 1 base short and J 9 bases short, with 13 bases between. This CDR3 reads CASSLGRSYAEQFF. The CDR3, as DNA: TGTGCCAGCAGCTTAGGGCGGTCCTACGCTGAGCAGTTCTTC.

J is TRBJ2-5 and V is TRBV18; D is unclear. The DNA end is more similar to TRBJ2-7, so the J call may be wrong. Per the germline V gene, CDR1 is KGHSH and CDR2 is LQKENI. CDR3 length: 14 amino acids. The CDR3 loop reads CASSPGLTSYEQYF. The DNA for the CDR3 is TGTGCCAGCTCACCAGGTCTGACCTCCTACGAGCAGTACTTC.

In its sample, this clone was seen a few times. The J gene is TRBJ2-7, the V gene TRBV6-6; TRBD1 or TRBD2 may be the D gene (5 bases each). CDR3 length: 16 amino acids. Deletions cut 0 bases from V and 0 bases from J, with 12 bases between. Germline-derived CDR1 and CDR2 are MNHNY and SVGAGI (reference sequence). The CDR3 spells CASSYSGTELSYEQYF. CDR3 nucleotide sequence: TGTGCCAGCAGTTACTCAGGGACGGAGCTCTCCTACGAGCAGTACTTC.

This clone occurred a few times. The chain links TRBV7-6 to TRBJ2-7, with D maybe TRBD2 (7 bases). Germline-derived CDR1 and CDR2 are SGHVS and FNYEAQ. V dropped 0 bases and J dropped 4 bases, with 10 bases sitting between them. The CDR3 covers 14 residues. The CDR3 nucleotides are TGTGCCAGCAGCTTAGCGGGAGGGGGGTACGAGCAGTACTTC. Protein product: CASSLAGGGYEQYF. Full variable domain (outside the CDR3, taken from reference TRBV7-6 and TRBJ2-7): GAGVSQSPRYKVTKRGQDVALRCDPISGHVSLYWYRQALGQGPEFLTYFNYEAQQDKSGLPNDRFSAERPEGSISTLTIQRTEQRDSAMYRCASSLAGGGYEQYFGPGTRLTVT.

This clone was detected a few times. V gene TRBV6-1 combines with J gene TRBJ2-3, with D possibly being TRBD2 (7 bases). The CDR3 has 15 residues. Germline V gene lookup returns CDR1 MNHNS and CDR2 SASEGT. The V gene lost 3 bases and the J gene lost 6 bases, with 16 bases spanning the gap. This CDR3 is CASSERGLGSDTQYF. As DNA, the CDR3 is TGTGCCAGCAGTGAGCGGGGGCTCGGATCGGATACGCAGTATTTT.

V usage is TRBV5-6 and J usage is TRBJ2-1; D not certain. Germline CDR1 and CDR2: SGHDT and YYEEEE. CDR3 size: 17 residues. Trimming shortened V by 4 bases and J by 9 bases, and 26 bases separated the two germline ends. The CDR3 coding sequence is TGTGCCAGCAGCGCTCGCCGTGCAGGTTTAATGGACGGTGAGCAGTTCTTC. Its translation is CASSARRAGLMDGEQFF. Filled out from reference TRBV5-6 and TRBJ2-1, the complete variable domain reads DAGVTQSPTHLIKTRGQQVTLRCSPKSGHDTVSWYQQALGQGPQFIFQYYEEEERQRGNFPDRFSGHQFPNYSSELNVNALLLGDSALYLCASSARRAGLMDGEQFFGPGTRLTVL.

The chain has TRBV7-3 and TRBJ2-3, with 11 bases that match TRBD2. CDR1 is SGHTA and CDR2 is FQGTGA in the germline V gene. The CDR3 spans 18 residues. The trim removed 1 base at V and 0 bases at J, leaving 6 bases unmatched. The CDR3 sequence is CASSLSGTSGTSTDTQYF. Here the CDR3 DNA reads TGTGCCAGCAGCTTAAGTGGGACTAGCGGCACTAGCACAGATACGCAGTATTTT.

The chain has TRBV5-5 and TRBJ1-5; D gene unclear. Trimming took off 1 base at V and 5 bases at J, with 7 bases between the two ends. This CDR3 region has 13 residues. The germline CDR1 and CDR2 sequences are SGHKS and YYEKEE (reference sequence). CDR3 nucleotide sequence: TGTGCCAGCAGCTTGCAAGGTTATCAGCCCCAGCATTTT. This gives the protein CASSLQGYQPQHF.

The chain recombines TRBV7-9 with TRBJ2-1; D perhaps matches TRBD2 (6 bases). CDR1 is SEHNR, CDR2 FQNEAQ, per germline (reference sequence). V lost 4 bases, J lost 8 bases, and 15 bases lay in between. The CDR3 contains 14 residues. CDR3 protein: CASSSRGFGYEQFF. In DNA form, the CDR3 reads TGTGCCAGCAGCTCGCGGGGTTTTGGGTATGAGCAGTTCTTC.

The chain has TRBV14 and TRBJ2-7; the D is unclear. The germline V and J ends were trimmed by 0 bases and 9 bases, with 15 bases remaining between them. The CDR3 has 14 amino acids. The V gene's germline CDR1 is SGHDN and CDR2 FVKESK. The CDR3 DNA reads TGTGCCAGCAGCCAAGAACGTTTACCGAGCACGCAGTACTTC. The encoded protein is CASSQERLPSTQYF.

This chain joins TRBV11-2 and TRBJ2-3; tentative D call: TRBD2 (6 bases). CDR1 is SGHAT, CDR2 FQNNGV, per germline. The CDR3 totals 13 residues. V dropped 5 bases and J dropped 0 bases, with 6 bases sitting between them. The CDR3 loop reads CASSSGSTDTQYF. CDR3 DNA sequence: TGTGCCAGCAGCAGCGGGAGCACAGATACGCAGTATTTT.

In its sample, this clone was seen a few times. This chain uses TRBV5-6 with TRBJ2-3; the D is unclear. Trimming took 0 bases from V and 7 from J, leaving 15 bases between them. Germline CDR1 and CDR2: SGHDT and YYEEEE. The CDR3 contains 15 residues. The DNA for the CDR3 is TGTGCCAGCAGCTTGGAAGGTTTGGTAACCCATACGCAGTATTTT. The encoded protein is CASSLEGLVTHTQYF. Looking up the rest from reference TRBV5-6 and TRBJ2-3 gives the full variable domain: DAGVTQSPTHLIKTRGQQVTLRCSPKSGHDTVSWYQQALGQGPQFIFQYYEEEERQRGNFPDRFSGHQFPNYSSELNVNALLLGDSALYLCASSLEGLVTHTQYFGPGTRLTVL.